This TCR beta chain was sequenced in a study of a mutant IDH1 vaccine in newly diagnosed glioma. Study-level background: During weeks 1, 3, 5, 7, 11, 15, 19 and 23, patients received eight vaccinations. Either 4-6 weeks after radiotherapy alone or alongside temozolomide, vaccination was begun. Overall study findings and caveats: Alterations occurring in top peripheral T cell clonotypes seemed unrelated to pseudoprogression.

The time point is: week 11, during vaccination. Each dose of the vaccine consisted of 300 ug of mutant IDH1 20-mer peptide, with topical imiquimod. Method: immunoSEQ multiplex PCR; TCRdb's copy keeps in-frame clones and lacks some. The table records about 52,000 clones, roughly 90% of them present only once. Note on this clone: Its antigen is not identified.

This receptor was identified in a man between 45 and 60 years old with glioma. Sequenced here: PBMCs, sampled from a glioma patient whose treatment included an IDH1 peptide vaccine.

The CDR3 region is CASSLDPSGGYEQYF. Here the CDR3 DNA reads TGTGCCAGCAGCTTAGATCCCAGCGGGGGGTACGAGCAGTACTTC. The chain joins TRBV11-1 to TRBJ2-7; 9 bases are shared with TRBD2. Germline lookup yields CDR1 SGHAT and CDR2 FQDESV (reference sequence). V shed 1 base and J 4 bases; nucleotides not matched to a gene: 5. The length of the CDR3 is 15 residues.